These T cell receptor beta chains were read from a single sample in a study of cytomegalovirus exposure and HLA in healthy donors. Produced via immunoSEQ multiplex PCR; TCRdb's table is partial and in-frame only. The sample has under 150,000 clones, approximately 80% seen once. Source material: PBMCs. These receptors all stem from a female donor in good health and CMV-seropositive. Each CDR3 is given with its conserved first and last residue. Each record gives: V gene, CDR3 length, clone size, J gene, D gene, CDR3 protein, CDR3 DNA. D genes are given only for firm matches. Size is omitted from some rows. Given values are once, few, many or a class for expanded clones.

V: TRBV6-1
length: 14
size: -
J: TRBJ1-2
D: -
CDR3: CASSPGEESYGYTF
DNA: TGTGCCAGCAGTCCTGGGGAGGAATCCTATGGCTACACCTTC

V: TRBV7-9
length: 12
size: once
J: TRBJ1-2
D: -
CDR3: CASSPRDYGYTF
DNA: TGTGCCAGCAGCCCCCGGGACTATGGCTACACCTTC

V: TRBV9
length: 16
size: -
J: TRBJ1-6
D: TRBD1
CDR3: CASSFGDRGLGSPLHF
DNA: TGTGCCAGCAGCTTCGGGGACAGGGGGCTAGGTTCACCCCTCCACTTT

V: TRBV25-1
length: 13
size: -
J: TRBJ1-1
D: -
CDR3: CASSDGVNTEAFF
DNA: TGTGCCAGCAGTGATGGAGTGAACACTGAAGCTTTCTTT

V: TRBV14
length: 13
size: few
J: TRBJ1-2
D: -
CDR3: CASSQEMGVGYTF
DNA: TGTGCCAGCAGCCAAGAAATGGGAGTTGGCTACACCTTC

V: TRBV6-5
length: 14
size: -
J: TRBJ1-2
D: -
CDR3: CASSYSAFGYGYTF
DNA: TGTGCCAGCAGTTACTCAGCTTTCGGCTATGGCTACACCTTC

V: TRBV6-5
length: 14
size: -
J: TRBJ2-7
D: TRBD2
CDR3: CASSSGLGGGEQYF
DNA: TGTGCCAGCAGTTCTGGACTAGGAGGTGGCGAGCAGTACTTC

V: TRBV30
length: 12
size: -
J: TRBJ2-7
D: -
CDR3: CAWSVPFYEQYF
DNA: TGTGCCTGGAGTGTCCCATTCTACGAGCAGTACTTC

V: TRBV18
length: 12
size: -
J: TRBJ1-5
D: -
CDR3: CASSPRGQPQHF
DNA: TGTGCCAGCTCACCCAGGGGTCAGCCCCAGCATTTT

V: TRBV6-1
length: 14
size: -
J: TRBJ2-7
D: -
CDR3: CASKLARTVYEQYF
DNA: TGTGCCAGCAAGCTTGCCAGGACAGTTTACGAGCAGTACTTC

V: TRBV19
length: 18
size: -
J: TRBJ1-3
D: TRBD1
CDR3: CASSVSRDRGRSGNTIYF
DNA: TGTGCCAGTAGTGTAAGCCGGGACAGGGGGCGATCTGGAAACACCATATATTTT

V: TRBV19
length: 16
size: -
J: TRBJ2-2
D: -
CDR3: CASRALDRPSPGELFF
DNA: TGTGCCAGTCGAGCCTTAGACAGGCCCTCTCCCGGGGAGCTGTTTTTT

V: TRBV19
length: 15
size: -
J: TRBJ2-4
D: -
CDR3: CASSISELAKNIQYF
DNA: TGTGCCAGTAGCATTAGCGAGTTAGCCAAAAACATTCAGTACTTC

V: TRBV5-6
length: 15
size: -
J: TRBJ1-2
D: -
CDR3: CASSLGRGADYGYTF
DNA: TGTGCCAGCAGCTTGGGTCGGGGGGCCGACTATGGCTACACCTTC

V: TRBV15
length: 15
size: few
J: TRBJ2-7
D: TRBD1
CDR3: CATSVPGQGAFEQYF
DNA: TGTGCCACCAGCGTGCCGGGACAGGGGGCGTTTGAGCAGTACTTC

V: TRBV19
length: 13
size: -
J: TRBJ1-5
D: -
CDR3: CASSYTSNQPQHF
DNA: TGTGCCAGTAGTTACACAAGCAATCAGCCCCAGCATTTT

V: TRBV5-1
length: 13
size: -
J: TRBJ2-7
D: -
CDR3: CASSTFTGYEQYF
DNA: TGCGCCAGCAGCACATTCACAGGGTACGAGCAGTACTTC

V: TRBV6-6
length: 16
size: -
J: TRBJ2-3
D: TRBD2
CDR3: CASSYFGSGGEDTQYF
DNA: TGTGCCAGCAGTTACTTTGGGAGCGGGGGTGAAGATACGCAGTATTTT

V: TRBV11-2
length: 15
size: once
J: TRBJ2-5
D: TRBD1
CDR3: CASSKDRGVGETQYF
DNA: TGTGCCAGCAGCAAAGACAGGGGAGTTGGGGAGACCCAGTACTTC

V: TRBV19
length: 13
size: once
J: TRBJ1-2
D: -
CDR3: CASSKPPLDGYTF
DNA: TGTGCCAGTAGTAAGCCCCCCCTAGATGGCTACACCTTC

V: TRBV2
length: 13
size: -
J: TRBJ2-2
D: -
CDR3: CASMEAPAGELFF
DNA: TGTGCCAGCATGGAAGCGCCGGCCGGGGAGCTGTTTTTT

V: TRBV7-9
length: 14
size: -
J: TRBJ1-2
D: TRBD1
CDR3: CASTPGQGNYGYTF
DNA: TGTGCCAGCACCCCTGGACAGGGTAACTATGGCTACACCTTC

V: TRBV28
length: 12
size: once
J: TRBJ1-1
D: -
CDR3: CASSLMRTEAFF
DNA: TGTGCCAGCAGTTTAATGAGGACTGAAGCTTTCTTT

V: TRBV28
length: 16
size: few
J: TRBJ1-4
D: TRBD1
CDR3: CASSFRPGTGTEKLFF
DNA: TGTGCCAGCAGTTTCCGCCCGGGGACAGGGACTGAAAAACTGTTTTTT

V: TRBV14
length: 13
size: -
J: TRBJ2-5
D: TRBD2
CDR3: CASSQGGGRAQYF
DNA: TGTGCCAGCAGCCAAGGCGGGGGTAGGGCCCAGTACTTC

V: TRBV7-2
length: 15
size: -
J: TRBJ1-5
D: -
CDR3: CASSLDSYSNQPQHF
DNA: TGTGCCAGCAGCTTGGACAGTTATAGCAATCAGCCCCAGCATTTT

V: TRBV18
length: 17
size: -
J: TRBJ2-7
D: TRBD1
CDR3: CASSLLSPGTGAQEQYF
DNA: TGTGCCAGCTCACTTCTGTCCCCCGGGACAGGGGCTCAAGAGCAGTACTTC

V: TRBV10-3
length: 15
size: -
J: TRBJ1-5
D: -
CDR3: CAISEFGGANQPQHF
DNA: TGTGCCATCAGTGAGTTCGGGGGGGCTAATCAGCCCCAGCATTTT

V: TRBV10-2
length: 15
size: once
J: TRBJ1-5
D: -
CDR3: CASEPNRFSNQPQHF
DNA: TGCGCCAGCGAACCAAACAGGTTTAGCAATCAGCCCCAGCATTTT

V: TRBV5-1
length: 15
size: -
J: TRBJ2-7
D: TRBD2
CDR3: CASSPGLAGSYEQYF
DNA: TGCGCCAGCAGCCCGGGACTAGCGGGGTCCTACGAGCAGTACTTC

V: TRBV6-1
length: 15
size: -
J: TRBJ2-7
D: TRBD2
CDR3: CASSERTSGRYEQYF
DNA: TGTGCCAGCAGTGAACGGACTAGCGGGAGATACGAGCAGTACTTC

V: TRBV7-9
length: 12
size: -
J: TRBJ2-3
D: -
CDR3: CAVQGGPDTQYF
DNA: TGTGCGGTGCAGGGTGGGCCAGATACGCAGTATTTT

V: TRBV18
length: 14
size: -
J: TRBJ2-7
D: -
CDR3: CASSPDRYSYEQYF
DNA: TGTGCCAGCTCACCCGACAGGTACTCCTACGAGCAGTACTTC

V: TRBV5-4
length: 16
size: -
J: TRBJ2-5
D: TRBD1
CDR3: CASSQGGAGGRETQYF
DNA: TGTGCCAGCAGCCAAGGAGGGGCAGGGGGCAGAGAGACCCAGTACTTC

V: TRBV5-1
length: 14
size: once
J: TRBJ1-5
D: -
CDR3: CASSSGDSNQPQHF
DNA: TGCGCCAGCAGCAGCGGCGATAGCAATCAGCCCCAGCATTTT

V: TRBV2
length: 14
size: -
J: TRBJ1-4
D: -
CDR3: CASDPQGLVEKLFF
DNA: TGTGCCAGTGACCCACAGGGTTTGGTTGAAAAACTGTTTTTT

V: TRBV23-1
length: 14
size: -
J: TRBJ1-2
D: -
CDR3: CASSQSRVLYGYTF
DNA: TGCGCCAGCAGTCAATCCCGGGTCCTCTATGGCTACACCTTC

V: TRBV13
length: 13
size: few
J: TRBJ1-2
D: -
CDR3: CASRPREARGYTF
DNA: TGTGCCAGCCGTCCCCGGGAGGCTAGAGGCTACACCTTC

V: TRBV10-3
length: 14
size: -
J: TRBJ2-7
D: TRBD1
CDR3: CAISDRQGEYEQYF
DNA: TGTGCCATCAGTGATAGACAGGGGGAATACGAGCAGTACTTC

V: TRBV18
length: 16
size: -
J: TRBJ2-1
D: TRBD2
CDR3: CASSSPTSGTYNEQFF
DNA: TGTGCCAGCTCATCACCAACTAGCGGGACTTACAATGAGCAGTTCTTC

V: TRBV30
length: 13
size: -
J: TRBJ1-1
D: -
CDR3: CAWGAGLNTEAFF
DNA: TGTGCCTGGGGGGCTGGGCTGAACACTGAAGCTTTCTTT

V: TRBV5-4
length: 16
size: -
J: TRBJ2-6
D: -
CDR3: CASSLVLSSGANVLTF
DNA: TGTGCCAGCAGCTTGGTTCTCTCCTCTGGGGCCAACGTCCTGACTTTC

V: TRBV5-1
length: 15
size: -
J: TRBJ2-2
D: -
CDR3: CASSLAPGLGGELFF
DNA: TGCGCCAGCAGCTTGGCCCCAGGGCTTGGCGGGGAGCTGTTTTTT

V: TRBV18
length: 15
size: -
J: TRBJ2-1
D: TRBD2
CDR3: CASSPMLAGANEQFF
DNA: TGTGCCAGCTCACCAATGCTAGCGGGAGCCAATGAGCAGTTCTTC

V: TRBV19
length: 13
size: once
J: TRBJ2-7
D: TRBD1
CDR3: CASSMSGGHEQYF
DNA: TGTGCCAGTAGTATGTCAGGGGGCCACGAGCAGTACTTC

V: TRBV11-1
length: 15
size: -
J: TRBJ2-3
D: -
CDR3: CASSLARTVGDTQYF
DNA: TGTGCCAGCAGCTTAGCGAGGACAGTGGGAGATACGCAGTATTTT

V: TRBV7-2
length: 15
size: -
J: TRBJ2-7
D: TRBD2
CDR3: CASSQGLAGVPEQYF
DNA: TGTGCCAGCAGCCAGGGACTAGCGGGAGTTCCCGAGCAGTACTTC

V: TRBV21-1
length: 15
size: -
J: TRBJ2-1
D: -
CDR3: CASSNRGTGSNEQFF
DNA: TGTGCCAGCAGCAATAGAGGGACAGGATCCAATGAGCAGTTCTTC

V: TRBV7-9
length: 14
size: -
J: TRBJ2-7
D: TRBD1
CDR3: CASSPLMDRGEQYF
DNA: TGTGCCAGCAGCCCTCTTATGGACAGGGGTGAGCAGTACTTC

V: TRBV5-3
length: 15
size: few
J: TRBJ2-1
D: -
CDR3: CARSLGRGQNNEQFF
DNA: TGTGCCAGAAGTCTCGGGAGGGGGCAAAACAATGAGCAGTTCTTC

V: TRBV10-1
length: 16
size: -
J: TRBJ2-2
D: TRBD2
CDR3: CASSGGLARSPGELFF
DNA: TGCGCCAGCAGTGGGGGACTAGCGAGGAGTCCCGGGGAGCTGTTTTTT